This TCR beta chain was profiled in a study of OX40 agonist ivuxolimab in advanced cancers. TCRdb's table, derived via immunoSEQ multiplex PCR, lists solely in-frame clones and lacks some. The table lists roughly 60,000 clones, about 80% of them singletons. Germline values: CDR1 LGHNA, CDR2 YSLEER. The CDR3 extends over 11 amino acids. Deletions cut 2 bases from V and 4 bases from J, with 0 bases between. This clone was detected a few times. V and J are TRBV4-3 and TRBJ2-1, with D uncertain. The sample in question was CD4+ or CD8+ T cells sorted from blood, obtained in a trial of the OX40 agonist ivuxolimab. The source is an adult with an advanced solid tumor such as melanoma, head and neck, liver or kidney cancer. The CDR3 protein is CASSQYNEQFF. CDR3 nucleotides: TGCGCCAGCAGCCAATACAATGAGCAGTTCTTC.